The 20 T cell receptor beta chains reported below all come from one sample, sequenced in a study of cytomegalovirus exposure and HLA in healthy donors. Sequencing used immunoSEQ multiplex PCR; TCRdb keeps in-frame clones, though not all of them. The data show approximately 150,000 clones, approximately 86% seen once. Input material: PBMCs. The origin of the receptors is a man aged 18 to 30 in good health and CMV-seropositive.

DNA for the CDR3: TGTGCCAGCAGCTTGAGACAGGGGGGAGAAAAACTGTTTTTT. As protein: CASSLRQGGEKLFF. V is TRBV7-9 and J is TRBJ1-4, with 9 bases aligning to TRBD1. This CDR3 has 14 amino acids. Germline V gene lookup returns CDR1 SEHNR and CDR2 FQNEAQ (reference sequence). Trimming took 3 bases from V and 8 from J; bases not matched to a gene: 4.

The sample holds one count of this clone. CDR3 nucleotide sequence: TGTGCCAGCAGCCGACTAGCGGCCTACAATGAGCAGTTCTTC. Residues: CASSRLAAYNEQFF. The genes are TRBV25-1 and TRBJ2-1; 9 positions match TRBD2. Looked up from germline, CDR1 is MGHDK and CDR2 is SYGVNS. The trim removed 6 bases at V and 2 bases at J, leaving 2 bases unmatched. This CDR3 has 14 residues.

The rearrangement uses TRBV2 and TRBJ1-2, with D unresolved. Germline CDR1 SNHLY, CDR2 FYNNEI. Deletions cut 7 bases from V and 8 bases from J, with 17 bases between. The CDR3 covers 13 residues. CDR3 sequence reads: CASTEEVSGGYTF. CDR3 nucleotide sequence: TGTGCCAGCACCGAGGAGGTGTCGGGCGGCTACACCTTC.

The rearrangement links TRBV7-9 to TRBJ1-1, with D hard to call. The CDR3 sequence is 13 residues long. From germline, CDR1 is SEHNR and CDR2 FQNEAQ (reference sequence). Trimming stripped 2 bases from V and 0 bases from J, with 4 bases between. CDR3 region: CASSLRLNTEAFF. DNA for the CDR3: TGTGCCAGCAGCTTACGTCTGAACACTGAAGCTTTCTTT.

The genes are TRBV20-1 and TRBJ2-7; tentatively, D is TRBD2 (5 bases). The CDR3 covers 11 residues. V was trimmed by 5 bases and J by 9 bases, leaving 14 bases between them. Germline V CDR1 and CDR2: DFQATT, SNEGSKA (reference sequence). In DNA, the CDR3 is TGCAGTGCTCCCAACGTCGAGGGGCAGTACTTC. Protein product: CSAPNVEGQYF.

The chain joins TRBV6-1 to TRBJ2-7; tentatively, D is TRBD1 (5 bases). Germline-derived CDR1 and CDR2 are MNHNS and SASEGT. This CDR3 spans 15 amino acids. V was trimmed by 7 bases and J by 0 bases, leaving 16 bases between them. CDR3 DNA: TGTGCCAGCAAACCCCAGGGTCCCCTCTCCTACGAGCAGTACTTC. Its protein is CASKPQGPLSYEQYF.

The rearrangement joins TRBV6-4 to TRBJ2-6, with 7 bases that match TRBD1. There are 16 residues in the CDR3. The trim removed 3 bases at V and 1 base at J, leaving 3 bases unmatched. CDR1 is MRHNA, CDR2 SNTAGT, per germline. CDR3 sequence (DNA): TGTGCCAGCAGTGAGGGACAGAAGTCTGGGGCCAACGTCCTGACTTTC. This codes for CASSEGQKSGANVLTF.

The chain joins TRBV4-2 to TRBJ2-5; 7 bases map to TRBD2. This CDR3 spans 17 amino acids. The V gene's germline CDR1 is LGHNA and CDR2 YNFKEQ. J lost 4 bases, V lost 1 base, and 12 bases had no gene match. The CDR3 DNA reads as TGTGCCAGCAGCCAAGGGATGTCTGCGGGAGAGGGAGAGACCCAGTACTTC. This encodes CASSQGMSAGEGETQYF.

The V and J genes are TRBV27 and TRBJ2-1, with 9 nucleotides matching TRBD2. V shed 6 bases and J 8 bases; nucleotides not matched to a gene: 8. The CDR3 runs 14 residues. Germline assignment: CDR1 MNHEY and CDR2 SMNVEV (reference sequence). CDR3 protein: CASRPGLAGHEQFF. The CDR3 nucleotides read TGTGCCAGCAGACCGGGACTAGCAGGCCATGAGCAGTTCTTC.

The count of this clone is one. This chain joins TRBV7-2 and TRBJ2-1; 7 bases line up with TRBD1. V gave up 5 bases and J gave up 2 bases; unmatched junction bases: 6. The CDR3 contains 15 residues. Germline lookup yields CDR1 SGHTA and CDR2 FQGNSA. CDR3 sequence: CASSPQGTAYNEQFF. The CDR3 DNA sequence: TGTGCCAGCAGCCCTCAGGGGACAGCCTACAATGAGCAGTTCTTC.

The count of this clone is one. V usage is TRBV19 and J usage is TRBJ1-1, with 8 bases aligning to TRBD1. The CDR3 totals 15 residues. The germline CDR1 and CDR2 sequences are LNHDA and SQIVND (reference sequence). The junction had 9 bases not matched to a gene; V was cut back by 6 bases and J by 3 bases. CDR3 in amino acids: CASSILKQGDTEAFF. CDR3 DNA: TGTGCCAGTAGCATACTGAAACAGGGGGACACTGAAGCTTTCTTT.

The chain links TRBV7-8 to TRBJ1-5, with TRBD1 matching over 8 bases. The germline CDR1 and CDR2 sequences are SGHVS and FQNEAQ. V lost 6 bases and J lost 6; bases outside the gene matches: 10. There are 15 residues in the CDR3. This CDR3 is CASRHSGGMGQPQHF. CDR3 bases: TGTGCCAGCAGGCACTCAGGGGGCATGGGTCAGCCCCAGCATTTT. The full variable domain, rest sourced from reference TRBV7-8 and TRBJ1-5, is GAGVSQSPRYKVAKRGQDVALRCDPISGHVSLFWYQQALGQGPEFLTYFQNEAQLDKSGLPSDRFFAERPEGSVSTLKIQRTQQEDSAVYLCASRHSGGMGQPQHFGDGTRLSIL.

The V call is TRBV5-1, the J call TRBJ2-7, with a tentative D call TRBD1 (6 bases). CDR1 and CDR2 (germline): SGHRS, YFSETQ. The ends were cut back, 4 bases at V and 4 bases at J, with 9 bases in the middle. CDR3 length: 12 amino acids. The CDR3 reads CASSRTGYEQYF. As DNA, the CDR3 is TGCGCCAGCAGCCGTACAGGGTACGAGCAGTACTTC.

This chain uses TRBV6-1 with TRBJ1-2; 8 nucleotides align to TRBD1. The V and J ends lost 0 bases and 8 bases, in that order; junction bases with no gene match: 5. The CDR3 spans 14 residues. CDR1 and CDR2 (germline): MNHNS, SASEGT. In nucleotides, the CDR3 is TGTGCCAGCAGTGAAGCCCACAGGGGGTACGGCTACACCTTC. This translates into CASSEAHRGYGYTF.

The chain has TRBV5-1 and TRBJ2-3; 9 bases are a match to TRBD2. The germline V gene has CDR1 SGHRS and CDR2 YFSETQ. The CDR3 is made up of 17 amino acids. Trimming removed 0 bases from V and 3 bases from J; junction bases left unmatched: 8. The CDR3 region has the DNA TGCGCCAGCAGCTTGGTGCCCGGACTAGCGTTAACAGATACGCAGTATTTT. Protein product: CASSLVPGLALTDTQYF. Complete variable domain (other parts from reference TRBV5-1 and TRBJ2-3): KAGVTQTPRYLIKTRGQQVTLSCSPISGHRSVSWYQQTPGQGLQFLFEYFSETQRNKGNFPGRFSGRQFSNSRSEMNVSTLELGDSALYLCASSLVPGLALTDTQYFGPGTRLTVL.

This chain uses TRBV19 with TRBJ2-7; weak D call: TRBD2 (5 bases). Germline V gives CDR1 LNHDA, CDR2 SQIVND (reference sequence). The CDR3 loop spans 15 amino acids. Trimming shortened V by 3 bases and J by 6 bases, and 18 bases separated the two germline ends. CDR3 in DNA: TGTGCCAGTAGTATGGACCGAGGGCAATATGCCGAGCAGTACTTC. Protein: CASSMDRGQYAEQYF.

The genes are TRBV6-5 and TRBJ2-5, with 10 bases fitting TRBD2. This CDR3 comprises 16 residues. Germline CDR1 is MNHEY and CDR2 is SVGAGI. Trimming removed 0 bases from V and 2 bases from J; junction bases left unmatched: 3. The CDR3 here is CASSYSLAGEQETQYF. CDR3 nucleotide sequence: TGTGCCAGCAGTTACTCGCTAGCGGGAGAGCAAGAGACCCAGTACTTC.

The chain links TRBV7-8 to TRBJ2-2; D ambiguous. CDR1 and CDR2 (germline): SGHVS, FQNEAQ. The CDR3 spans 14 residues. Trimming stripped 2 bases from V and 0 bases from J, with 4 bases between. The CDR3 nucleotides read TGTGCCAGCAGCTTATTTACGAACACCGGGGAGCTGTTTTTT. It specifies CASSLFTNTGELFF.

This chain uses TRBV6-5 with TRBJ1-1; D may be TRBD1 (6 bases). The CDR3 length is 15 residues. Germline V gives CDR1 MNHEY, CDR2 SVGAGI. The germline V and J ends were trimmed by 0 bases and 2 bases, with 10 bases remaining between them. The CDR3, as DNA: TGTGCCAGCAGTTACTCTGGGACAACCAACACTGAAGCTTTCTTT. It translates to CASSYSGTTNTEAFF.

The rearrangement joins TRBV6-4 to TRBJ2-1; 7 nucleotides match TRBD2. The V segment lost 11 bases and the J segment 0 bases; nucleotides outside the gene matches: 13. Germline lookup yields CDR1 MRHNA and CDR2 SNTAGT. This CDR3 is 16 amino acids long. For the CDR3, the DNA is TGTGCCCCAGCGGGTAAATGCGGGGGCTCCTACAATGAGCAGTTCTTC. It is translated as CAPAGKCGGSYNEQFF.